The 10 T cell receptor beta chains presented below share a single source sample, sequenced in a study of blood T cell repertoires in COVID-19. Measured with immunoSEQ multiplex PCR; TCRdb has only the in-frame clones, and not every one. The data hold about 63,000 clones, with roughly 80% observed a single time. Source material: PBMCs or T cells enriched from blood (not recorded which). The receptors come from a woman aged 40 to 50 with acute COVID-19.

Here the CDR3 DNA reads TGTGCCAGCAGGACCGACATGCGTGGCTATGGCTACACCTTC. It encodes CASRTDMRGYGYTF. V is TRBV5-6 and J is TRBJ1-2; no definite D call. Germline CDR1 is SGHDT and CDR2 is YYEEEE. Between the trimmed V and J ends, which lost 5 bases and 4 bases, there was a span of 15 bases. This CDR3 contains 14 residues. Variable domain in full (rest from reference TRBV5-6 and TRBJ1-2): DAGVTQSPTHLIKTRGQQVTLRCSPKSGHDTVSWYQQALGQGPQFIFQYYEEEERQRGNFPDRFSGHQFPNYSSELNVNALLLGDSALYLCASRTDMRGYGYTFGSGTRLTVV.

This chain connects TRBV5-5 to TRBJ1-1; 8 bases match TRBD1. The CDR3 has 15 amino acids. CDR1 and CDR2 (germline): SGHKS, YYEKEE (reference sequence). Trimming took 7 bases from V and 7 from J; bases not matched to a gene: 15. CDR3 loop: CASGYPRDRFVEAFF. The CDR3 nucleotides read TGTGCCAGCGGCTACCCTCGGGACAGGTTCGTTGAAGCTTTCTTT.

The CDR3 protein is CASSNTALAGGTDTQYF. In nucleotides, the CDR3 is TGTGCCAGCAGTAACACCGCACTAGCGGGGGGCACAGATACGCAGTATTTT. This sequence joins TRBV28 and TRBJ2-3, with TRBD2 matching 11 bases. This CDR3 is built from 17 residues. The V gene end was trimmed by 5 bases and the J gene end by 1 base; junction bases not matched to a gene: 8. Per the germline V gene, CDR1 is MDHEN and CDR2 is SYDVKM. Full variable domain (missing parts from reference TRBV28 and TRBJ2-3): DVKVTQSSRYLVKRTGEKVFLECVQDMDHENMFWYRQDPGLGLRLIYFSYDVKMKEKGDIPEGYSVSREKKERFSLILESASTNQTSMYLCASSNTALAGGTDTQYFGPGTRLTVL.

The V gene is TRBV3-1 (or the pseudogene TRBV3-2), the J gene TRBJ2-7; the match to TRBD2 covers 12 bases. The trim removed 4 bases at V and 1 base at J, leaving 5 bases unmatched. The CDR3 sequence is 16 residues long. Germline values: CDR1 LGHDT, CDR2 YNNKEL (reference sequence). In nucleotides, the CDR3 is TGTGCCAGCAGCCGTACCGGGACTAGCGGGTCCTACGAGCAGTACTTC. It translates to CASSRTGTSGSYEQYF.

This sequence joins TRBV4-1 and TRBJ2-3; TRBD2 agrees at 10 bases. This CDR3 spans 16 amino acids. The germline V gene has CDR1 MGHRA and CDR2 YSYEKL. V trimming: 5 bases; J trimming: 2 bases; junction bases outside the gene matches: 7. The CDR3 nucleotides are TGCGCCAGCAGCAGAGAACTAGCGGGGATCACAGATACGCAGTATTTT. Protein product: CASSRELAGITDTQYF.

The chain employs TRBV6-2 or TRBV6-3 and TRBJ2-1; TRBD1 matches 7 bases. Germline CDR1 MNHEY, CDR2 SVGEGT. Unmatched junction bases numbered 14, after V lost 5 bases and J lost 7 bases. The length of the CDR3 is 16 residues. In nucleotides, the CDR3 is TGTGCCAGCAGTAAACAGACAGGGTCAGGCTATAATGAGCAGTTCTTC. Its protein is CASSKQTGSGYNEQFF.

This chain links TRBV6-5 with TRBJ1-2; 8 nucleotides agree with TRBD1. Germline trimming cut 8 bases from V and 5 bases from J; bases unmatched to any gene: 4. This CDR3 region has 12 residues. The germline CDR1 and CDR2 sequences are MNHEY and SVGAGI. CDR3 sequence: CASSRGPYGYTF. The CDR3 nucleotides are TGTGCCAGCTCCAGGGGGCCTTATGGCTACACCTTC.

The rearrangement links TRBV19 to TRBJ1-2; the D gene is possibly TRBD1 (5 bases). Trimming stripped 0 bases from V and 0 bases from J, with 11 bases between. This CDR3 is 16 amino acids long. Germline V lookup: CDR1 LNHDA, CDR2 SQIVND (reference sequence). The CDR3 nucleotides are TGTGCCAGTAGTATAGATGCCGGGGGGACTAACTATGGCTACACCTTC. As protein: CASSIDAGGTNYGYTF. The whole variable domain, remainder taken from reference TRBV19 and TRBJ1-2, is DGGITQSPKYLFRKEGQNVTLSCEQNLNHDAMYWYRQDPGQGLRLIYYSQIVNDFQKGDIAEGYSVSREKKESFPLTVTSAQKNPTAFYLCASSIDAGGTNYGYTFGSGTRLTVV.

The V call is TRBV2, the J call TRBJ2-5; possible D gene TRBD2, 6 bases. Germline CDR1 reads SNHLY; CDR2 reads FYNNEI. Trimming removed 7 bases at V and 3 bases at J, with 12 bases between. This CDR3 comprises 13 residues. The CDR3 DNA sequence: TGTGCCAGCACCCTAGCGATAAAAGAGACCCAGTACTTC. Its translation is CASTLAIKETQYF.

The J gene is TRBJ2-3, the V gene TRBV15, with D possibly TRBD1 on 5 matching bases. V was pared by 4 bases and J by 3 bases, with 17 bases between. The CDR3 is 16 amino acids. From germline, CDR1 is LNHNV and CDR2 YYDKDF (reference sequence). This CDR3 is CATSTWTRSETDTQYF. CDR3 bases: TGTGCCACCAGCACTTGGACACGCTCGGAGACAGATACGCAGTATTTT.